This T cell receptor beta chain appears in the sequencing data of a study of OX40 agonist ivuxolimab in advanced cancers. Whole-study context: Head and neck, renal cell, melanoma or hepatocellular carcinoma were the cancers that dose-escalation patients had. Study-wide results and caveats: Expanded clones were, on average, more numerous in CD8+ T cells than in CD4+.

TCRdb's copy holds only in-frame clones and misses some; the assay was immunoSEQ multiplex PCR. Of roughly 24,000 clones detected, under 85% appear once; the ten largest clones hold under 9.5%. V dropped 5 bases and J dropped 2 bases, with 13 bases sitting between them. Germline V lookup: CDR1 SEHNR, CDR2 FQNEAQ (reference sequence). The CDR3 has 14 residues. As concerns this clone: The antigen is undetermined.

V usage is TRBV7-9 and J usage is TRBJ2-7, with a weak D call TRBD1 (5 bases). The sample here was CD4+ or CD8+ T cells sorted from blood, taken in a trial of the OX40 agonist ivuxolimab. The clonotype was recovered from an adult with an advanced solid tumor such as melanoma, head and neck, liver or kidney cancer. In DNA, the CDR3 is TGTGCCAGCAGCCACTCGGCAGGGACCTACGAGCAGTACTTC. It codes for CASSHSAGTYEQYF.